This T cell receptor (beta chain) was sequenced in a study of vaccination and CD4 T cells after COVID-19. The overall study: Recovered patients in the cohort numbered six men and four women, two of them Hispanic. Findings and limits, study-wide: Median SARS-CoV-2-reactive clonotype numbers rose nonsignificantly, about 20 to 38.

The CDR3 covers 16 residues. The germline CDR1 and CDR2 sequences are MGHRA and YSYEKL. The J segment lost 6 bases and the V segment lost 5 bases, leaving 9 bases of the junction unmatched. Details on this clonotype: What it binds is not known.

The treatment was: roughly 10-day PBMC culture with coronavirus spike peptide pools or control peptides (ViraFEST assay). Following a culture period (roughly ten days), negative selection was used to isolate CD4+ T cells. The assay that was used to sequence DNA from cultured CD4+ T cells was the Oncomine TCR Beta short-read assay. Cultured CD4+ T cells were the source of extracted genomic DNA. TCRdb reanalysed the PCR reads using MiXCR and keeps one entry per CDR3 protein. The table lists some 15,000 distinct CDR3 sequences, 43% of them singletons. The TCR originated in a human donor with COVID-19. The V and J genes are TRBV4-1 and TRBJ2-2, with TRBD1 matching over 10 bases. The source material was cultured CD4+ T cells from blood. CDR3: CASSTTGTGASGELFF. CDR3 coding DNA: TGCGCCAGCAGCACCACCGGGACAGGGGCGTCCGGGGAGCTGTTTTTT.